Sequencing of this T cell receptor beta chain was carried out in a study of cytomegalovirus exposure and HLA in healthy donors (TCRdb year 2017). About the full investigation: According to an earlier analysis of 587 of the donors, about 179 million T cells yielded 120 million or so unique TCR beta sequences and approximately 300 Gb of sequence data. Of the 398 genotyped donors, over 70% fell in the genetic ancestry cluster associated with self-reported Caucasian donors. A separate validation cohort of 100 to 150 different subjects was used in addition to the approximately 610-subject first cohort. All discovery cohort repertoires had been generated on a single sequencing platform. A later genetic analysis took genome-wide SNP genotypes for about three fifths of the 666 donors and used that subset as a discovery cohort. Five DR-DQ haplotypes were handled as single units for association and clustering because linkage in the cohort was strong. An early release that covered about 600 HLA-typed donors contained approximately 300 gigabases of sequencing data and about 93 million unique TCR sequences. In the later analysis, no new phenotypic data were used to find candidate immune exposures; instead, reliance was placed on TCR beta sequences and their occurrence across donors. Donor age, sex, ethnicity and CMV serostatus were collected together with the repertoire data. To decide whether each TCR beta V gene segment behaved as functional or pseudogenic, an earlier analysis of some 540 of the donors relied on high-throughput TCR beta sequencing. The study profiled the T cell repertoires of about 640 subjects by immunosequencing and related them to cytomegalovirus serostatus. Class I and class II HLA loci were covered by the typing at four-digit resolution. To predict cytomegalovirus infection status, the study combined high-throughput TCR immunosequencing, statistical association of individual TCRs with disease status, and machine learning. The aim of the study was to test whether cataloging public T cell receptors could identify signatures of past pathogen exposure. On average, 235,054 unique TCR beta nucleotide sequences were sequenced per donor among a few hundred genotyped donors of the cohort, with around 19% of those sequences being non-productive. Typing coverage differed by locus: A, B, C, DRB1 and DQB1 were typed in about 629-630 donors, DQA1 in approximately 520, DPA1 in over 600, and DPB1 in 450 to 480. A later analysis re-analyzed previously published TCR beta repertoires from 660 or so donors and added high-resolution HLA genotyping to study TCR occurrence patterns. The research as a whole found: Roughly uniform sequencing depth across donors was assumed in presence/absence analyses, although this assumption may not hold. When HLA alleles, especially DR and DQ, strongly co-occurred, attributing TCR associations to individual alleles was difficult. A later genetic analysis associated a missense DCLRE1C variant with V-gene and J-gene trimming of TCR beta chains, and an independent cohort replicated the association. A further reported finding was that TCR beta sequences accurately predicted the HLA-A and HLA-B alleles for most subjects in the first cohort. The study gave a list of about 170 TCR beta chains associated with cytomegalovirus. Cytomegalovirus status was reported to be diagnosed by the classifier with high specificity and sensitivity in both the original and validation cohorts. Only TCR beta chains were sequenced in this cohort, and the absence of alpha or paired-chain data limited detectable features. A later analysis found that most CMV-associated TCR beta chains appeared HLA-restricted, with HLA associations seemingly driven largely by CMV exposure. The earlier analysis of some 540 of the donors excluded roughly 16 rarely observed V segments, including chromosome 9 orphons, because counts were too low. In a later genetic analysis, fewer N-insertions in productive TCRs were reported among donors in an Asian-associated ancestry cluster than the roughly 700-donor mean. According to the authors, the approach could potentially be generalized to other disease states and immunological phenotypes. Correlated functional status among segregating V segments might reflect linkage disequilibrium, but an unknown experimental factor could not be ruled out. Most TCR sequences were observed very rarely across donors, whereas some public TCRs were present in many individuals. Immune exposure information for the cohort was limited to CMV serostatus. In a later analysis, HLA-associated TCR beta chains showed more clonal expansion and lower generation probabilities than non-associated chains that were equally common. In vitro tests confirmed that a few of the cytomegalovirus-associated TCR beta chains recognize cytomegalovirus antigens. In a later analysis, the rate of TCR association differed among HLA loci, with DRB1 alleles having the most associated TCRs and HLA-C alleles having the fewest. Because the 87-base-pair reads could not distinguish some IMGT-functional V segments, including TRBV6-2 and TRBV6-3, those segments were excluded. Specific HLA alleles were associated with 16,951 TCR beta sequences at a false discovery rate of 0.05 in a later analysis. HLA typing was unavailable for some donors at each locus, so association tests used only the typed subset. A cluster of highly shared sequence variants was judged likely to represent a technical artifact of the sequencing pipeline. Broadly in line with IMGT annotations, most TCR beta V segments showed up in productive rearrangements about 87% or about 30% of the time in an earlier analysis of 587 of the donors. According to a later analysis, parvovirus B19, influenza, CMV and Epstein-Barr virus appeared linked to several top co-occurrence clusters.

The cohort was made up of about 610 healthy bone marrow donors. Cohort members were all nominally healthy when sampled, although unrecorded immune exposures were likely present. Of the 600 or so cohort members, 250 to 300 had a positive CMV serostatus and just over 350 had a negative one, while no CMV serostatus was recorded for the donor. Every donor gave a peripheral blood sample, and the peripheral blood mononuclear cells from that sample were used for TCR beta sequencing. Genomic DNA extraction from the blood cell samples was performed with the Qiagen DNeasy Blood Extraction Kit. Including the terminal cysteine and phenylalanine, the CDR3 comprises 12 residues. Here the CDR3 DNA is all that survives: 36 bases in frame from base 1. CDR1 and CDR2 (SGHTS, YDEGEE) derive from the germline V gene. Trimming removed 4 bases from V and 7 bases from J; the gene matches leave 3 bases unexplained. About this clone: Its cognate antigen has yet to be identified. Base qualities are not at hand, and no much larger clone is one base apart.

Receptors were amplified or captured by the immunoSEQ multiplex PCR assay. A mixture of 60 forward primers for TCR Vbeta segments and 13 reverse primers for TCR Jbeta segments was used in the multiplex PCR. The CDR3 region of rearranged TCR beta genes was amplified from genomic DNA with a multiplex PCR assay. The Illumina HiSeq System was used to sequence the amplified TCR beta libraries as 87-base-pair reads. From the authors' description of their analysis: A later analysis counted about 82 million unique TCR beta chains across the 690 or so repertoires, and some 11 million of these chains were shared by at least two donors. To remove PCR and sequencing errors, raw reads were error-corrected and collapsed into unique sequences using a nearest-neighbor algorithm that merged closely related sequences. Alignment of CDR3 sequences to IMGT reference sequences was used to assign V, D and J gene segments. For a sequence to be retained, a match of at least six nucleotides to both a V gene segment and a J gene segment was required. A rearrangement was called productive if the CDR3 had no stop codons and remained in frame with V and J, and every other rearrangement was called non-productive. CDR3 was defined according to IMGT convention as the region running from the second conserved V-encoded cysteine to the conserved J-encoded phenylalanine. In an earlier analysis of some 550 of the donors, sequences lacking an unambiguous match to a single V gene segment were excluded. In an earlier analysis of 450 to 750 of the donors, a V segment was called functional when productive rearrangements were above 56.7%, and segregating when the standard deviation between donors exceeded 5%. A statistical classification framework was built to diagnose cytomegalovirus status from the catalog of TCR beta chain sequences. A later analysis assigned V and J genes by comparing TCR nucleotide sequences with IMGT/GENE-DB human TR gene sequences. The TCRdist pipeline was used in a later analysis to assign CDR3 sequences and most-parsimonious VDJ recombination scenarios. In a later analysis, each TCR beta chain was defined by its CDR3 amino acid sequence together with its V-gene family, and reads lacking a unique V-gene family were excluded. As a way to deal with suspected cross-contamination and a sequencing artifact, a later analysis dropped more than 500 nucleotide sequences that were highly shared and had low generation probability. For each public chain, a later analysis derived a clonal expansion index from normalized ranks of inferred template counts within each repertoire. A later analysis computed generation probabilities with a VDJ recombination model fitted to out-of-frame rearrangements, and checked the results against IGoR. In a later analysis, TCR-TCR, TCR-HLA and TCR-CMV co-occurrence was scored with hypergeometric tests, and a repertoire-size bias correction was applied to TCR pairs. A later analysis estimated false discovery rates by permuting HLA or CMV assignments 20 times. In a later analysis, co-occurring TCRs were grouped with DBSCAN, and TCRdist sequence similarity was added when clustering was performed within HLA-allele-positive subsets. Co-occurrence clustering excluded repertoires with fewer than 30,000 or more than 120,000 public chains, plus five with anomalous nucleotide sharing. TCRdb mirrors the immuneACCESS table, restricted to in-frame sequences. Some clones are absent from its copies; in checked studies, under half trace to an unresolved V gene, and the reason for the others is unknown. V, J and clone size reflect that table, while D and trimming were determined from the DNA. The sample has about 94,000 clones on record, 81% of them singletons. The top ten clones comprise 10% of the sample.

The clonotype comes from a human donor in good health. The sample taken for sequencing was PBMCs. In this chain, TRBV5-8 is recombined with TRBJ1-2; 8 junctional bases match TRBD1. For the CDR3, the sequence is CASSRTGFGYTF. The nucleotide sequence is TGTGCCAGCAGCCGGACAGGGTTTGGCTACACCTTC.